This T cell receptor beta chain originates from a study of molecular identifiers for immune sequencing clone quantification. Study results and limitations: Clonotypes surpassing 20 RNA copies contained over 98% of effector molecules, versus under 1% in naive cells.

TCRdb analysed the PCR reads with MiXCR anew, one entry per CDR3 protein. Here the sample spans hundreds of thousands of distinct CDR3 sequences, roughly 23% being singletons. The CDR3 totals 15 residues. Germline loops: CDR1 MNHNY, CDR2 SVGAGI (reference sequence). Worth noting for this clonotype: Its specificity is unknown. Relative to the germline gene, one junction end is altered; a read error may explain this.

The chain links TRBV6-6 to TRBJ2-7; perhaps D is TRBD1 or TRBD2 (5 bases each). This sequence was found in a human donor in good health. Some libraries in this study had Jurkat cell RNA spiked in. The sample taken for sequencing was naive CD8+ T cells from blood, with Jurkat cell RNA spiked in. Subset of the sample: FACS-sorted CD8+CD4-CCR7+CD45RA+ naive T cells. In DNA form, the CDR3 reads TGTGCCAGCAGTTACCTCGGGACGAACTCCTACGAGCAGTGCTTC. Translating gives CASSYLGTNSYEQCF.